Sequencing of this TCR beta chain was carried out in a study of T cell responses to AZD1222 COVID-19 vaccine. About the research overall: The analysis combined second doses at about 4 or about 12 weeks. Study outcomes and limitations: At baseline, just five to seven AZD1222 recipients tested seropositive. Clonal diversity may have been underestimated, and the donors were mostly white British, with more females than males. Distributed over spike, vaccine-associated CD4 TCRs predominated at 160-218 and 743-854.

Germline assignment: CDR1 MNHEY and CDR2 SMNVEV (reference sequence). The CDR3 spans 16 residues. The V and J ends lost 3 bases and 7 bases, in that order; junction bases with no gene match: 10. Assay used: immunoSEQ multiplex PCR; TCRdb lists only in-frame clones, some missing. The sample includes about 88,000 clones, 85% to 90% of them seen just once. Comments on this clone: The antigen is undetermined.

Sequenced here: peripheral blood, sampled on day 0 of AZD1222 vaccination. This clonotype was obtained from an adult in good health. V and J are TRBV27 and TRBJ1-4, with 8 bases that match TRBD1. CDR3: CASSFSRGQGSEKLFF. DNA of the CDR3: TGTGCCAGCAGTTTCTCCCGAGGACAGGGCTCTGAAAAACTGTTTTTT.